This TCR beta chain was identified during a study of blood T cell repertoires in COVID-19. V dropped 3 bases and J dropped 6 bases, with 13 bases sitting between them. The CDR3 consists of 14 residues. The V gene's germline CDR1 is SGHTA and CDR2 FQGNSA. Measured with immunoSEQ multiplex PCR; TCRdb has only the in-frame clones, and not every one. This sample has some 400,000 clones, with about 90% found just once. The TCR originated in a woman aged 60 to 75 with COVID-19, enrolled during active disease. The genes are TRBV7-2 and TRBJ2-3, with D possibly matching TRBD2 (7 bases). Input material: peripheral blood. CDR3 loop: CASSLEGGPDTQYF. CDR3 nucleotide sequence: TGTGCCAGCAGCTTGGAGGGGGGGCCCGATACGCAGTATTTT.